Sequencing of this T cell receptor (beta chain) was carried out in a study of cytomegalovirus exposure and HLA in healthy donors. Overall study findings and caveats: Relative to the approximately 700-donor mean, N-insertions were reportedly fewer in an Asian-associated ancestry cluster in a later analysis. In an earlier analysis, most TCR beta V segments were productive about 87% or about 30% of the time. A later analysis found common viral pathogens apparently linked to several of the most significant clusters.

The CDR3 runs to 12 residues. Per the germline V gene, CDR1 is MGHDK and CDR2 is SYGVNS. V was clipped by 11 bases and J by 2 bases, with 13 bases between them. Points on this clone: The target antigen is unknown.

Primers for the PCR totalled 60 Vbeta and 13 Jbeta. The table came from immunoSEQ multiplex PCR; TCRdb's copy has only in-frame clones and leaves some out. This sample carries 150,000 to 180,000 clones, 70% to 80% of them seen once, and the ten largest clones take 4%. V gene TRBV25-1 combines with J gene TRBJ2-7; D may be TRBD2 (6 bases). This TCR derives from a woman between 35 and 50 years old in good health and CMV-seronegative. The sequencing input was PBMCs. This chain's CDR3 is CASEGRTYEQYF. The DNA for the CDR3 is TGTGCCTCGGAGGGCAGGACCTACGAGCAGTACTTC.